This record covers a single TCR beta chain. Its antigen is unknown. Sequence at one end of the junction differs from germline and may be a read error. The germline gives CDR1 SGDLS, CDR2 YYNGEE. This CDR3 has 14 amino acids. This record comes from a study of T cell repertoires in cytomegalovirus infection. Across the study: Public TCR beta signature analysis indicated the presence of both CMV infection and matching HLA type.

TCRdb independently ran MiXCR on the reads; one entry per CDR3 protein. The table lists about 770,000 distinct CDR3 sequences, almost 30% of them singletons. Study results and caveats: Identification of carriers of CMV plus the relevant HLA was achieved through cumulative public TCR beta family frequency. HLA-C-restricted CMV clonotypes gave the most frequent clonotype in two of eight donors.

Sequenced material: cultured CD8+ T cells from PBMCs, taken from culture after CMV antigen stimulation. The TCR sequence derives from a human donor in good health (CMV status not recorded). Some clones in this sample may be carry-over from other donors' samples. The rearrangement joins TRBV9 to TRBJ2-2, with 7 bases matching TRBD1. This CDR3 is CASSVKGATRELFF. DNA of the CDR3: TGTGCCAGCAGCGTAAAGGGGGCCACCAGGGAGCTGTTTTTT.